These T cell receptor beta chains were read from a single sample in a study of T cell repertoires in cytomegalovirus infection. Via MiXCR, TCRdb re-called the reads, giving one row per CDR3 protein. Counted here are 450,000 to 650,000 distinct CDR3 sequences, approximately 40% occurring once; the ten biggest clones make up about 46%. Their antigen targets remain unknown. The material sequenced was cultured PBMCs, taken from culture after CMV antigen stimulation. These receptors all come from a human donor in good health (CMV status not recorded). Some clones in this sample may be carry-over from other donors' samples. Each CDR3 is given with its conserved first and last residue. Each record gives: V gene, clone size, J gene, D gene, CDR3 DNA, CDR3 protein. The D gene is left open where the match is weak. Only some rows state a clone size, as once, few, many or a class for expanded clones.

TRBV7-2	.	TRBJ1-1	TRBD1	TGTGCCAGCAGCACAAGGGGGCACCTAGCTTTCTTT	CASSTRGHLAFF
TRBV7-9	.	TRBJ2-5	.	TGTGCCAGCAGCCCCCCACTAGTGCTGTACCAAGAGACCCAGTACTTC	CASSPPLVLYQETQYF
TRBV9	.	TRBJ2-7	TRBD2	TGTGCCAGCAGCGTAGGCCCTGGCGGCCCCGGGACTAGCGGGCTGTTGGAGCAGTACTTC	CASSVGPGGPGTSGLLEQYF
TRBV7-6	.	TRBJ2-7	.	TGTGCCAGCAGCTTAGCCCCCCGGGACCGCGCCTACGAGCAGTACTTC	CASSLAPRDRAYEQYF
TRBV20-1	few	TRBJ2-3	TRBD1	TGCAGTGCTAGAAAGGGGGCAGCCAGCACAGATACGCAGTATTTT	CSARKGAASTDTQYF
TRBV4-1	.	TRBJ2-7	.	TGCGCCAGCAGCCAAGTGCACGGGCGGTTCTACGAGCAGTACTTC	CASSQVHGRFYEQYF
TRBV6-1	.	TRBJ2-7	.	TGTGCCAGCAGTGAATTTCCCGACAGCCTCTACGAGCAGTACTTC	CASSEFPDSLYEQYF
TRBV20-1	.	TRBJ2-5	.	TGCAGTGCTAGCGGCCAGCCCCTATGGGAGACCCAGTACTTC	CSASGQPLWETQYF
TRBV20-1	few	TRBJ1-5	TRBD1	TGCAGTGCTCTGTCTCCTGAGGGGGCTCTTAGGAATAGCAATCAGCCCCAGCATTTT	CSALSPEGALRNSNQPQHF
TRBV7-2	.	TRBJ2-2	.	TGTGCCAGCAGCTTAGTCAGGCTTGCCGGGGAGCTGTTTTTT	CASSLVRLAGELFF
TRBV5-5	few	TRBJ2-6	.	TGTGCCAGCAGCTTAATCTTGACTGGGGCCAACGTCCTGACTTTC	CASSLILTGANVLTF
TRBV5-4	.	TRBJ2-5	.	TGTGCCAGCAGGTCAGATCGGGGAAAAAGGGAGACCCAGTACTTC	CASRSDRGKRETQYF
TRBV7-8	.	TRBJ2-3	.	TGTGCCAGCAGCTTAGAAGACAGGAAAGATACGCAGTATTTT	CASSLEDRKDTQYF
TRBV20-1	.	TRBJ2-3	.	TGCAGTGCCCGAAAGACGGACACAAGGGATACGCAGTATTTT	CSARKTDTRDTQYF
TRBV6-1	.	TRBJ2-7	.	TGTGCCAGCAGCATCCTGGCGATGCCGTCGTACGAGCAGTACTTC	CASSILAMPSYEQYF
TRBV7-2	once	TRBJ2-7	TRBD1	TGTGCCAGCAACTTAGCGCTTGGACAGGGGCCGGGTGAGCAGTACTTC	CASNLALGQGPGEQYF
TRBV4-1	.	TRBJ1-5	.	TGCGCCAGCAGCCCCAGGACAGCCGATGGGCCCCAGCATTTT	CASSPRTADGPQHF
TRBV7-9	few	TRBJ2-1	TRBD2	TGTGCCAGCAGCTTTTTTTCAGGCGGGAGTAACGATGAGCAGTTCTTC	CASSFFSGGSNDEQFF
TRBV6-2/TRBV6-3	few	TRBJ2-7	.	TGTGCCAGCAGTTACGAGGGTTTCAACGAGCAGTACTTC	CASSYEGFNEQYF
TRBV10-3	.	TRBJ2-7	TRBD1	TGTGCCATCAGTGAACAGGGGATGAAGGGGTACGAGCAGTACTTC	CAISEQGMKGYEQYF
TRBV7-9	.	TRBJ1-1	.	TGTGCCAGCAGCTCAGTATTCCCGTCGGGGGAAGCTTTCTTT	CASSSVFPSGEAFF
TRBV6-2/TRBV6-3	.	TRBJ2-3	TRBD2	TGTGCCACCCGACTAGCGGGGGCTGGGGATACGCAGTATTTT	CATRLAGAGDTQYF
TRBV11-2	once	TRBJ2-5	.	TGTGCCAGCAGGCTAACAGGGGGGGAAGAGACCCAGTACTTC	CASRLTGGEETQYF
TRBV7-9	.	TRBJ1-1	.	TGTGCCAGCAGCTCCTCCTGGGGTCCTCTGAAATTTGACACTGAAGCTTTCTTT	CASSSSWGPLKFDTEAFF
TRBV30	.	TRBJ1-5	.	TGTGCCTGGAGTTGGTCAGCCAGACCTCTCAATCAGCCCCAGCATTTT	CAWSWSARPLNQPQHF
TRBV11-2	many	TRBJ1-3	.	TGTGCCAGCAGCTCAGACAGGGGAAACACCATATATTTT	CASSSDRGNTIYF
TRBV4-1	.	TRBJ2-1	.	TGTGCCAGCAGCACCCCCAGGGGAGGTCCCCCTAATGAGCAGTTCTTC	CASSTPRGGPPNEQFF
TRBV10-3	.	TRBJ2-7	.	TGTGCCATCAGTGAGTCGGGGGGATTGAGCTCCTACGAGCAGTACTTC	CAISESGGLSSYEQYF
TRBV6-1	once	TRBJ1-6	.	TGTGCCAGCAGTGAAGCGGGGATCCACTCCTATAATTCACCCCTCCACTTT	CASSEAGIHSYNSPLHF
TRBV7-9	many	TRBJ2-1	.	TGTGCCAGCAGCCCACCAAGCGGCCAACCCTACAATGAGCAGTTCTTC	CASSPPSGQPYNEQFF
TRBV6-8	.	TRBJ1-4	.	TGTGCCAGCAGTTACAACCGGGCAACTAATGAAAAACTGTTTTTT	CASSYNRATNEKLFF